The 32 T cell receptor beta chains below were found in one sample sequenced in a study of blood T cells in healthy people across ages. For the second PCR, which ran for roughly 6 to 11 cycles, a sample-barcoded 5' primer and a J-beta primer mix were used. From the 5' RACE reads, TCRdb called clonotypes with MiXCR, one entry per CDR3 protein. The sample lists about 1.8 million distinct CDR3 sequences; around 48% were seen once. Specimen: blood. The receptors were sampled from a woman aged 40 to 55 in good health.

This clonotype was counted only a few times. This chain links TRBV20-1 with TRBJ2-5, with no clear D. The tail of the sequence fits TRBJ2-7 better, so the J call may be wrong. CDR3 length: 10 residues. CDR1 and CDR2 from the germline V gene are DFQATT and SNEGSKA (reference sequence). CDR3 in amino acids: CSADLHEQYF. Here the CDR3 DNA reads TGCAGTGCCGACCTCCACGAGCAGTACTTC.

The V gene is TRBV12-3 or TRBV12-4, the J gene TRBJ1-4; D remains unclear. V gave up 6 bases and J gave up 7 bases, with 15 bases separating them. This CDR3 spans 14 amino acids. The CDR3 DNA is TGTGCCAGCAGCCAACGGATGTGGGGTGAAAAACTGTTTTTT. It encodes CASSQRMWGEKLFF.

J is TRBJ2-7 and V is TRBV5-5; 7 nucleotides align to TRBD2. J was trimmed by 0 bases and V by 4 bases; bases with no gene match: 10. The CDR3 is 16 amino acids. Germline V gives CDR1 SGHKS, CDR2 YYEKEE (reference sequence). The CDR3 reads CASSPQVSGASYEQYF. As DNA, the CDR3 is TGTGCCAGCAGCCCTCAGGTCAGCGGGGCCTCCTACGAGCAGTACTTC.

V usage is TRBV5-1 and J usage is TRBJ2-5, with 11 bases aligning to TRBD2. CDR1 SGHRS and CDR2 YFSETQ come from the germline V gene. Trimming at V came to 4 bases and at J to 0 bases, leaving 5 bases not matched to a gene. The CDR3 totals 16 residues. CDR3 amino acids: CASSPTSGEYQETQYF. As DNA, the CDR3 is TGCGCCAGCAGCCCGACTAGCGGGGAGTACCAAGAGACCCAGTACTTC. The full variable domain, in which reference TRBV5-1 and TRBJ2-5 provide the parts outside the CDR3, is KAGVTQTPRYLIKTRGQQVTLSCSPISGHRSVSWYQQTPGQGLQFLFEYFSETQRNKGNFPGRFSGRQFSNSRSEMNVSTLELGDSALYLCASSPTSGEYQETQYFGPGTRLLVL.

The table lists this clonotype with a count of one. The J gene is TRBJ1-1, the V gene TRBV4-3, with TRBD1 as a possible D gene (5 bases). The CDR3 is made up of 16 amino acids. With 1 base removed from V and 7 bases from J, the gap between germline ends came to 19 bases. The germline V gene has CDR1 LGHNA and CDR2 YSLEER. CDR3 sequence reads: CASSQGPGKGYGEAFF. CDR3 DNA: TGCGCCAGCAGCCAAGGACCAGGGAAGGGGTATGGTGAAGCTTTCTTT.

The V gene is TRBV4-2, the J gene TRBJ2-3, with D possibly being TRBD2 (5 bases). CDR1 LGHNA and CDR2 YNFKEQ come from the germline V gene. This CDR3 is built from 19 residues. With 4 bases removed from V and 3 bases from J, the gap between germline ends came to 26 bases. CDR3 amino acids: CASSPAGGGADWMTDTQYF. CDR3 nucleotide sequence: TGTGCCAGCAGCCCAGCAGGCGGAGGTGCGGACTGGATGACAGATACGCAGTATTTT.

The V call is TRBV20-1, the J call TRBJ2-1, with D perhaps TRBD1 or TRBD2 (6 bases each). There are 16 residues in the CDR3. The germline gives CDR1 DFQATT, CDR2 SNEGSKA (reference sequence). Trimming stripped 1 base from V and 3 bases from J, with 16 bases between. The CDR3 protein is CSARGELAGDYNEQFF. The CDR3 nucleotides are TGCAGTGCTAGAGGGGAACTAGCAGGGGACTACAATGAGCAGTTCTTC.

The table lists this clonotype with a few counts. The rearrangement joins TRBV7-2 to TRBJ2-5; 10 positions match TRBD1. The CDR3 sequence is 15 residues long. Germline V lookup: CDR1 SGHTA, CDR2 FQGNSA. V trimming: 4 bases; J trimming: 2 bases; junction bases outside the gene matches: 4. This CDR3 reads CASSSEGQGQETQYF. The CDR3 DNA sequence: TGTGCCAGCAGCTCCGAGGGACAGGGGCAAGAGACCCAGTACTTC.

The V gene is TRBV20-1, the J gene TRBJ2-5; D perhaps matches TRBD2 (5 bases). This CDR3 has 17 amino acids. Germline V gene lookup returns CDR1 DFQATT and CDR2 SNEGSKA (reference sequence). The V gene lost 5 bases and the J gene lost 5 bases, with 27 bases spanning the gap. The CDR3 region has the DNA TGCAGTGCTCCTCTAATTCAAGCGACATCGGGGTGGGAGACCCAGTACTTC. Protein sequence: CSAPLIQATSGWETQYF.

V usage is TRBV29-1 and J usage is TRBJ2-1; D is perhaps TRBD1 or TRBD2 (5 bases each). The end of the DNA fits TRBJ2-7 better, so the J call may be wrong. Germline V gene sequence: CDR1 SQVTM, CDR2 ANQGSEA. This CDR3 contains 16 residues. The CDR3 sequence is CSVEVLRDGSYNEQYF. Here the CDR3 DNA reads TGCAGCGTTGAAGTTCTCCGGGACGGCTCCTACAATGAGCAGTACTTC.

The CDR3 loop is CASSLPGTDHNEQFF. In nucleotides, the CDR3 is TGCGCCAGCAGCTTACCCGGGACAGATCACAATGAGCAGTTCTTC. The V and J genes are TRBV5-1 and TRBJ2-1; 7 bases line up with TRBD1. V trimming: 2 bases; J trimming: 5 bases; junction bases outside the gene matches: 7. Per germline, CDR1 SGHRS and CDR2 YFSETQ. The CDR3 extends over 15 amino acids.

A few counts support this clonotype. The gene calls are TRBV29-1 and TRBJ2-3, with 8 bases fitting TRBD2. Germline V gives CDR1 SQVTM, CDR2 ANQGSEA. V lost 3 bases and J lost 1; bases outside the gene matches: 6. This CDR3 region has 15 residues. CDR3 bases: TGCAGCGTTGAGAATAGCGGGGAACGCACAGATACGCAGTATTTT. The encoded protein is CSVENSGERTDTQYF.

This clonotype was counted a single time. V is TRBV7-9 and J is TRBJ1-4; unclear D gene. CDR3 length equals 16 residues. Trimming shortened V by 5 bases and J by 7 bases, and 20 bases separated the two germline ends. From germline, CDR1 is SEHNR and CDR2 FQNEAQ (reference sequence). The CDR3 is CASSPTDAGLSEKLFF. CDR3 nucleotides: TGTGCCAGCAGCCCTACGGATGCTGGGCTGAGTGAAAAACTGTTTTTT.

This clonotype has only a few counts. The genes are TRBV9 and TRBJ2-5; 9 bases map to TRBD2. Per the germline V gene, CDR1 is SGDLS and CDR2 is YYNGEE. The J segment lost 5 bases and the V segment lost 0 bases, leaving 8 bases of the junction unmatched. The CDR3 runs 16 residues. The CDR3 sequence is CASSVAPAGGLETQYF. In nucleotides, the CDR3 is TGTGCCAGCAGCGTAGCACCAGCGGGGGGTTTGGAGACCCAGTACTTC.

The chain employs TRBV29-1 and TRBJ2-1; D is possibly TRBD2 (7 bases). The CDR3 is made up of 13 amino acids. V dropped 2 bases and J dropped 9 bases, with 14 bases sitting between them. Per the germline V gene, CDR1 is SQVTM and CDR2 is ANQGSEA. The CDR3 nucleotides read TGCAGCGTTGAATTTCGGGGGGCGACTGAGCAGTTCTTC. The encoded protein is CSVEFRGATEQFF.

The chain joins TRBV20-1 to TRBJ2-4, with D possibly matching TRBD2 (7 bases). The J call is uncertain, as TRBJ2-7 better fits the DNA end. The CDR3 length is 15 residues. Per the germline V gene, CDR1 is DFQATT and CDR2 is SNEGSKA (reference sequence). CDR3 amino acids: CSARGTRGARYEQYF. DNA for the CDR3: TGCAGTGCTAGAGGGACCCGGGGGGCGAGATACGAGCAGTACTTC.

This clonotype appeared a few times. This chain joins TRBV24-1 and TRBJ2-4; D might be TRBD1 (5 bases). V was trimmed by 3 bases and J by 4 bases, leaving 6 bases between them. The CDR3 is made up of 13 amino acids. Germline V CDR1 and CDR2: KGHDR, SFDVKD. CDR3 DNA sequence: TGTGCCACCAGTGATGCAGGGAAAAACATTCAGTACTTC. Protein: CATSDAGKNIQYF.

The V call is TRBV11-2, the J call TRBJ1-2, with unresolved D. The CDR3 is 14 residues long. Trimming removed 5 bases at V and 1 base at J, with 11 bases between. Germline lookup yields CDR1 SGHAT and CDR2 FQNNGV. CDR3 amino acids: CASSPTLFNYGYTF. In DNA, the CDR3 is TGTGCCAGCAGCCCGACCCTATTTAACTATGGCTACACCTTC.

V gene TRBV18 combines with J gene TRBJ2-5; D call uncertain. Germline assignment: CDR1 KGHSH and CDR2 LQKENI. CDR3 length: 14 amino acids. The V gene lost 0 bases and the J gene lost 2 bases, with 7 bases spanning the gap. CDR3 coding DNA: TGTGCCAGCTCACCACCGGTCTCTCAAGAGACCCAGTACTTC. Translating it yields CASSPPVSQETQYF.

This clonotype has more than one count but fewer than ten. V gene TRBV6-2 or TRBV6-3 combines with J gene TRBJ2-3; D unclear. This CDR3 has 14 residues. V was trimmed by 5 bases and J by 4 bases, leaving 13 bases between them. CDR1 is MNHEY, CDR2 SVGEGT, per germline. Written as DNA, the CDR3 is TGTGCCAGCAGTATACCCCCGGCGGCAGATACGCAGTATTTT. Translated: CASSIPPAADTQYF.

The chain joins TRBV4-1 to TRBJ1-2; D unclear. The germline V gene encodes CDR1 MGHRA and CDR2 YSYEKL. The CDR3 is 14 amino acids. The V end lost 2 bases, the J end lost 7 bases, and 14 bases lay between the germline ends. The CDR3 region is CASSQRLDGVGYTF. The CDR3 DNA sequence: TGCGCCAGCAGCCAACGCCTGGACGGGGTTGGCTACACCTTC.

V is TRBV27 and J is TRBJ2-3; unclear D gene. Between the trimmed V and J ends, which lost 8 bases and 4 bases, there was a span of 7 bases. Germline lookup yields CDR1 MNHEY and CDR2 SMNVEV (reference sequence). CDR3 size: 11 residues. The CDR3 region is CASHSADTQYF. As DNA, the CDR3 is TGTGCCAGCCATTCGGCAGATACGCAGTATTTT.

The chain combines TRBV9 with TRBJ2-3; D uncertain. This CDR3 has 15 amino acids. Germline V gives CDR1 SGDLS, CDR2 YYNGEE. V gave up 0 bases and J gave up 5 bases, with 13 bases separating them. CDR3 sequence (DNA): TGTGCCAGCAGCGTAGCACCGGCCGTAGGAGATACGCAGTATTTT. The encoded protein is CASSVAPAVGDTQYF.

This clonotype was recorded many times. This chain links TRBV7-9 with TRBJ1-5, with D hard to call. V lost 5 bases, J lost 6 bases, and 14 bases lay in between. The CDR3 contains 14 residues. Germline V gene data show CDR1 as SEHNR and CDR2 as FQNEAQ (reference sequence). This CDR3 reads CASSAEGMFQPQHF. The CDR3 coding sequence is TGTGCCAGCAGCGCAGAGGGTATGTTTCAGCCCCAGCATTTT.

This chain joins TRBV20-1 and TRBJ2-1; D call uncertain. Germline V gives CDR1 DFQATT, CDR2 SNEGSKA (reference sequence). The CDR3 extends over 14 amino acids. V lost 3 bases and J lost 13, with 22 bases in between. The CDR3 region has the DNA TGCAGTGCTAGTGAATGGCTGCCTCAAGAGACCCAGTTCTTC. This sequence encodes CSASEWLPQETQFF.

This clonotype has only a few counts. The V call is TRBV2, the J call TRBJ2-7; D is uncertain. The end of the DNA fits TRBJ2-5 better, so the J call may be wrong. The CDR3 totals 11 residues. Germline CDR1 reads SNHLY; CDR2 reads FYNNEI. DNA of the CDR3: TGTGCCAGCAGTGAATGGGGGACCCAGTACTTC. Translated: CASSEWGTQYF.

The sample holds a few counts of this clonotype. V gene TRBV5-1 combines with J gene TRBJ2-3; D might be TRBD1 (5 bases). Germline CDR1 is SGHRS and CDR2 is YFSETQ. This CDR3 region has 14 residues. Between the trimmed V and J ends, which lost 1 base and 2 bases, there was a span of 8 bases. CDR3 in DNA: TGCGCCAGCAGCTTGATAGGGGACACAGATACGCAGTATTTT. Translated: CASSLIGDTDTQYF.

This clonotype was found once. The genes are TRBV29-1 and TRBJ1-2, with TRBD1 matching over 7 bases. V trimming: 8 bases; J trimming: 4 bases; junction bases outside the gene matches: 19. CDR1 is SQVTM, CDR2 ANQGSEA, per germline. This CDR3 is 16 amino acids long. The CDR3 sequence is CSTPIGQALGGYGYTF. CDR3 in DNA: TGCAGCACTCCGATTGGACAGGCTCTAGGGGGCTATGGCTACACCTTC.

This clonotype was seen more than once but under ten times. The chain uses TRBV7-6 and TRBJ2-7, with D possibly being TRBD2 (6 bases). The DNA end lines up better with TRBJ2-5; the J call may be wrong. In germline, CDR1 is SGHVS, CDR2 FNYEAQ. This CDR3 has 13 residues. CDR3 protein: CASSPTSKGTQYF. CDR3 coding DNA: TGTGCCAGCAGCCCTACTAGCAAGGGGACCCAGTACTTC.

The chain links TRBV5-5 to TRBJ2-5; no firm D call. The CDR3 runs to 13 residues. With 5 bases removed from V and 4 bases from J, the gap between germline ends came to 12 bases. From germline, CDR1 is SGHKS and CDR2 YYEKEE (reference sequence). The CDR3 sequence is CASRASRGETQYF. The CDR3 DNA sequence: TGTGCCAGCAGGGCCAGTCGTGGAGAGACCCAGTACTTC.

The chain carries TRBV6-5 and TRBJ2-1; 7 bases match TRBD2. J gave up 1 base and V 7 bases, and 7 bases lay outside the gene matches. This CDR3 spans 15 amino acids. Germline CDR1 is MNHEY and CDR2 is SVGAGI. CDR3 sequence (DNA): TGTGCCAGCACCCGCGGGGGAGCTTCCTACAATGAGCAGTTCTTC. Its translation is CASTRGGASYNEQFF.

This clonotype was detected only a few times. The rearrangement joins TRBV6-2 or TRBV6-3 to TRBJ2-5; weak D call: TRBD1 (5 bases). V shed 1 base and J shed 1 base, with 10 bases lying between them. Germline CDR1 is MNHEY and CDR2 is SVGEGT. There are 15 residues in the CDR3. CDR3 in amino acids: CASSYLQGSQETQYF. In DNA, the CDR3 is TGTGCCAGCAGTTACTTGCAGGGATCCCAAGAGACCCAGTACTTC.